The 25 T cell receptor beta chains below were found in one sample sequenced in a study of CD8 T cells in ankylosing spondylitis. TCRdb fed the 5' RACE reads into MiXCR, producing one record per CDR3 protein. Here the sample spans some 150,000 distinct CDR3 sequences, roughly an eighth being singletons. What was sequenced was blood, either unsorted or a sorted T cell fraction (not recorded which). The receptors here all came from a female donor with ankylosing spondylitis or in good health (not recorded which).

This clonotype came up many times. The chain employs TRBV6-1 and TRBJ2-3; 8 positions match TRBD2. The V and J ends lost 6 bases and 3 bases, in that order; junction bases with no gene match: 5. Germline-derived CDR1 and CDR2 are MNHNS and SASEGT. This CDR3 has 14 residues. CDR3 coding DNA: TGTGCCAGCAGCCCAGCGGGGGTGACAGATACGCAGTATTTT. Translating it yields CASSPAGVTDTQYF.

In its sample, this clonotype was seen many times. The chain recombines TRBV12-3 or TRBV12-4 with TRBJ2-1; the match to TRBD2 covers 10 bases. V lost 5 bases, J lost 10 bases, and 11 bases stayed unmatched. This CDR3 has 15 residues. The DNA of the CDR3 is TGTGCCAGCAGTGTCCGGATAAGCGGGAGGGGAGAGCAGTTCTTC. This codes for CASSVRISGRGEQFF.

This clonotype was seen many times. J is TRBJ2-5 and V is TRBV28; no clear D. V lost 3 bases, J lost 5 bases, and 7 bases lay in between. Germline lookup yields CDR1 MDHEN and CDR2 SYDVKM. CDR3 size: 12 residues. The CDR3 sequence: CASSFLEETQYF. CDR3 nucleotides: TGTGCCAGCAGTTTTTTAGAGGAGACCCAGTACTTC.

Turning to this clonotype: This is likely a read error, given that the CDR3 carries no conserved phenylalanine or tryptophan at its end. The V and J genes are TRBV4-2 and TRBJ1-5, with TRBD1 identical over 9 bases. CDR1 and CDR2 from the germline V gene are LGHNA and YNFKEQ. The J segment lost 0 bases and the V segment lost 4 bases, leaving 4 bases of the junction unmatched. The CDR3 has 16 amino acids. CDR3 in amino acids: CASSRGQGYSNQPQHL. The CDR3 bases are TGTGCCAGCAGCCGGGGACAGGGCTATAGCAATCAGCCCCAGCATTTA.

This clonotype was detected only a few times. The rearrangement links TRBV19 to TRBJ1-5; possible D gene TRBD1, 6 bases. Germline assignment: CDR1 LNHDA and CDR2 SQIVND (reference sequence). There are 18 residues in the CDR3. V lost 1 base, J lost 4 bases, and 20 bases lay in between. CDR3 in amino acids: CASSIGWGRGDGNQPQHF. In DNA, the CDR3 is TGTGCCAGTAGTATAGGATGGGGCAGGGGAGATGGAAATCAGCCCCAGCATTTT.

There are many counts of this clonotype. V and J are TRBV20-1 and TRBJ2-1, with 9 bases lining up with TRBD1. Germline values: CDR1 DFQATT, CDR2 SNEGSKA (reference sequence). J lost 1 base, V lost 6 bases, and 4 bases had no gene match. CDR3 length: 14 residues. In nucleotides, the CDR3 is TGCAGTGCCTCGGGACAGGGATCCTACAATGAGCAGTTCTTC. It yields the protein CSASGQGSYNEQFF.

With respect to this clonotype: At one end, the junction sequence differs from germline, possibly due to a read error. The chain has TRBV7-9 and TRBJ1-1; D remains unclear. Per the germline V gene, CDR1 is SEHNR and CDR2 is FQNEAQ (reference sequence). This CDR3 comprises 14 residues. The CDR3 sequence: CGSSSRDSNTEAFF. CDR3 DNA sequence: TGTGGCAGCAGCTCTCGGGATTCGAACACTGAAGCTTTCTTT.

This clonotype was seen many times. The rearrangement joins TRBV7-9 to TRBJ2-2; perhaps D is TRBD1 or TRBD2 (6 bases each). CDR1 is SEHNR and CDR2 is FQNEAQ in the germline V gene (reference sequence). Trimming took off 11 bases at V and 3 bases at J, with 10 bases between the two ends. The CDR3 totals 12 residues. The CDR3, as DNA: TGTGCCGGAGGGGGATACACCGGGGAGCTGTTTTTT. It encodes CAGGGYTGELFF.

This clonotype was observed at least ten times. The CDR3 reads CASSFLRTGEGYIYGYTF. CDR3 sequence (DNA): TGTGCCAGCAGCTTCCTCCGGACAGGGGAGGGGTATATCTATGGCTACACCTTC. The V gene is TRBV5-6, the J gene TRBJ1-2; 9 nucleotides line up with TRBD1. Germline loops: CDR1 SGHDT, CDR2 YYEEEE. Trimming at V came to 2 bases and at J to 4 bases, leaving 15 bases not matched to a gene. CDR3 length: 18 residues.

The V gene is TRBV27, the J gene TRBJ1-2, with unresolved D. Trimming removed 4 bases at V and 3 bases at J, with 15 bases between. This CDR3 is built from 15 residues. Per germline, CDR1 MNHEY and CDR2 SMNVEV (reference sequence). The CDR3 nucleotides are TGTGCCAGCAGTTCGAGTTGGGGAATCGACTATGGCTACACCTTC. It encodes CASSSSWGIDYGYTF.

This clonotype appeared many times. The V gene is TRBV7-8, the J gene TRBJ1-1; D gene uncertain. This CDR3 has 17 amino acids. Trimming removed 1 base from V and 1 base from J, with 16 bases in between. The germline gives CDR1 SGHVS, CDR2 FQNEAQ. The CDR3, as DNA: TGTGCCAGCAGCTTAGTAGTGGACGCCGTTTCGAACACTGAAGCTTTCTTT. This encodes CASSLVVDAVSNTEAFF.

The table lists this clonotype with many counts. The chain has TRBV20-1 and TRBJ1-3, with 9 positions matching TRBD1. In germline, CDR1 is DFQATT, CDR2 SNEGSKA (reference sequence). V lost 6 bases to trimming and J lost 0 bases; unmatched junction nucleotides: 6. The CDR3 runs to 15 residues. CDR3 in DNA: TGCAGTGCAACCGGGACAGGGAGCTCTGGAAACACCATATATTTT. Protein sequence: CSATGTGSSGNTIYF.

Ten or more counts support this clonotype. The junction shows a germline mismatch at one end, possibly a read error. The chain carries TRBV10-3 and TRBJ2-1; D may match TRBD1 or TRBD2 (5 bases each). The CDR3 is made up of 14 amino acids. Germline CDR1 is ENHRY and CDR2 is SYGVKD. CDR3 protein: CAISKSGTVNEQFF. The CDR3 DNA sequence: TGTGCCATCAGTAAGTCCGGGACCGTCAATGAGCAGTTCTTC.

Many counts were recorded for this clonotype. The chain couples TRBV21-1 to TRBJ2-1; the DNA was not used to check the table's D call, TRBD2. TRBV21-1 has pseudogene status. The CDR3 contains 16 residues. CDR3 in amino acids: CASSKDSSGGNNEQFF. The CDR3 DNA sequence: TGTGCCAGCAGCAAAGATTCTAGCGGGGGGAACAATGAGCAGTTCTTC.

This clonotype was detected ten times or more. The rearrangement joins TRBV5-1 to TRBJ2-1; TRBD2 agrees at 13 bases. The CDR3 is 16 amino acids. The V gene end was trimmed by 3 bases and the J gene end by 6 bases; junction bases not matched to a gene: 6. Germline CDR1 and CDR2: SGHRS and YFSETQ. CDR3 DNA sequence: TGCGCCAGCAGCTCAAACCGACTAGCGGGAGGCAATGAGCAGTTCTTC. This gives the protein CASSSNRLAGGNEQFF.

This clonotype has a count of ten or more. The chain combines TRBV5-1 with TRBJ2-7; TRBD2 agrees at 10 bases. V trimming: 0 bases; J trimming: 4 bases; junction bases outside the gene matches: 7. The CDR3 contains 16 residues. Per germline, CDR1 SGHRS and CDR2 YFSETQ. Here the CDR3 reads CASSLGLAGEIYEQYF. In DNA, the CDR3 is TGCGCCAGCAGCTTGGGCCTAGCGGGAGAGATTTACGAGCAGTACTTC.

V and J are TRBV2 and TRBJ2-7; the D gene is possibly TRBD2 (5 bases). Germline assignment: CDR1 SNHLY and CDR2 FYNNEI. CDR3 length equals 14 residues. V dropped 7 bases and J dropped 6 bases, with 19 bases sitting between them. The CDR3 loop is CASTVFFVEGEQYF. CDR3 nucleotide sequence: TGTGCCAGCACTGTTTTCTTCGTCGAGGGCGAGCAGTACTTC.

At least ten counts were recorded for this clonotype. This chain's CDR3 is CASSPRGTSSGANVLTF. The CDR3 DNA is TGTGCCAGCAGCCCAAGAGGTACGAGCTCTGGGGCCAACGTCCTGACTTTC. The V and J genes are TRBV12-3 or TRBV12-4 and TRBJ2-6; D unclear. The germline V and J ends were trimmed by 6 bases and 0 bases, with 15 bases remaining between them. This CDR3 comprises 17 residues.

This clonotype was recorded at least ten times. The chain is built from TRBV5-1 and TRBJ1-2; D gene ambiguous. V was trimmed by 0 bases and J by 7 bases, leaving 19 bases between them. Germline V gene lookup returns CDR1 SGHRS and CDR2 YFSETQ. The CDR3 contains 16 residues. This CDR3 reads CASSLGGSLSDGGYTF. Here the CDR3 DNA reads TGCGCCAGCAGCTTGGGAGGAAGTTTATCGGATGGTGGCTACACCTTC.

The rearrangement joins TRBV6-1 to TRBJ1-3; D is perhaps TRBD1 (5 bases). This CDR3 comprises 18 residues. Germline V lookup: CDR1 MNHNS, CDR2 SASEGT. Between the trimmed V and J ends, which lost 1 base and 0 bases, there was a span of 16 bases. CDR3 bases: TGTGCCAGCAGTGAAGGTTGGGGGGTCCTGGGCTCTGGAAACACCATATATTTT. Its protein is CASSEGWGVLGSGNTIYF.

There are many counts of this clonotype. J is TRBJ2-7 and V is TRBV5-1; D not certain. With 0 bases removed from V and 2 bases from J, the gap between germline ends came to 12 bases. The germline CDR1 and CDR2 sequences are SGHRS and YFSETQ. The CDR3 extends over 15 amino acids. CDR3 nucleotide sequence: TGCGCCAGCAGCTTGGCTTCCCTCCCAGCCTACGAGCAGTACTTC. The encoded protein is CASSLASLPAYEQYF.

This clonotype was detected many times. This chain connects TRBV20-1 to TRBJ2-1; 7 bases line up with TRBD2. With V trimmed by 7 bases and J by 4 bases, 7 bases remained unmatched. CDR3 size: 13 residues. In germline, CDR1 is DFQATT, CDR2 SNEGSKA (reference sequence). Here the CDR3 reads CSVGGRGYNEQFF. The CDR3 region has the DNA TGCAGTGTGGGCGGGAGAGGGTACAATGAGCAGTTCTTC.

A note on this clonotype: The junction and the germline gene differ at one end; a read error may be behind it. The chain employs TRBV20-1 and TRBJ2-1; 14 bases fit TRBD2. Germline V gene sequence: CDR1 DFQATT, CDR2 SNEGSKA (reference sequence). This CDR3 contains 17 residues. The CDR3 DNA reads TGCAGTGCCCTTGGGACTAGCGGGGGTCCCTCCTGCAATGAGCAGTTCTTC. Amino acids: CSALGTSGGPSCNEQFF.

This clonotype was recorded a few times. The rearrangement links TRBV5-1 to TRBJ2-1; D remains unclear. There are 14 residues in the CDR3. Germline lookup yields CDR1 SGHRS and CDR2 YFSETQ. The V end was cut by 5 bases, the J end by 0 bases, with 9 bases between. CDR3 DNA: TGCGCCAGCAGGGATCTTAGCTCCTACAATGAGCAGTTCTTC. Translation: CASRDLSSYNEQFF. The full variable domain, with the rest looked up from reference TRBV5-1 and TRBJ2-1, is KAGVTQTPRYLIKTRGQQVTLSCSPISGHRSVSWYQQTPGQGLQFLFEYFSETQRNKGNFPGRFSGRQFSNSRSEMNVSTLELGDSALYLCASRDLSSYNEQFFGPGTRLTVL.

This clonotype was counted at least ten times. The rearrangement uses TRBV3-1 and TRBJ2-1; D remains ambiguous. The CDR3 is made up of 13 amino acids. CDR1 and CDR2 (germline): LGHDT, YNNKEL (reference sequence). Trimming took off 4 bases at V and 5 bases at J, with 9 bases between the two ends. This CDR3 reads CASSLGGHNEQFF. The DNA for the CDR3 is TGTGCCAGCAGCCTCGGCGGTCACAATGAGCAGTTCTTC.